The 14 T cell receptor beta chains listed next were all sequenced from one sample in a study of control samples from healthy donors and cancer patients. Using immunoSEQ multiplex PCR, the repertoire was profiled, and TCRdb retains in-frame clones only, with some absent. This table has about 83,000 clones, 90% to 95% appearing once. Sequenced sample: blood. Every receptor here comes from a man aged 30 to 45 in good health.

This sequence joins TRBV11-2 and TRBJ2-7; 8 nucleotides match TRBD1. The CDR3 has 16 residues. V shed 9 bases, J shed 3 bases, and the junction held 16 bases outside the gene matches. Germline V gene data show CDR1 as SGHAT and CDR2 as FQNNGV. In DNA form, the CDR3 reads TGTGCCAGTGCCGGGACAGGCGTGGAAGGGCTCTACGAGCAGTACTTC. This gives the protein CASAGTGVEGLYEQYF. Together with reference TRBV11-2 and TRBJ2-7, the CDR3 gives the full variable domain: EAGVAQSPRYKIIEKRQSVAFWCNPISGHATLYWYQQILGQGPKLLIQFQNNGVVDDSQLPKDRFSAERLKGVDSTLKIQPAKLEDSAVYLCASAGTGVEGLYEQYFGPGTRLTVT.

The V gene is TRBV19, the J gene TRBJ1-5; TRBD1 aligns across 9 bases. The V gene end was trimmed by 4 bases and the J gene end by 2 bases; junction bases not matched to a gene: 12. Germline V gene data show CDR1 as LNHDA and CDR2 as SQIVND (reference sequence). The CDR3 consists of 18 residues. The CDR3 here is CASSNPRTGVGGNQPQHF. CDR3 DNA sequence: TGTGCCAGTAGTAACCCCCGGACAGGGGTAGGTGGCAATCAGCCCCAGCATTTT.

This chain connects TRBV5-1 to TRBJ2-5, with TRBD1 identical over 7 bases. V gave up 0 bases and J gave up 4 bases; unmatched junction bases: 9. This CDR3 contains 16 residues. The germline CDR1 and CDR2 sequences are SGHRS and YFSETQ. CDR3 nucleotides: TGCGCCAGCAGCTTGGGCAACAGGGGTCGGGGAGAGACCCAGTACTTC. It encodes CASSLGNRGRGETQYF.

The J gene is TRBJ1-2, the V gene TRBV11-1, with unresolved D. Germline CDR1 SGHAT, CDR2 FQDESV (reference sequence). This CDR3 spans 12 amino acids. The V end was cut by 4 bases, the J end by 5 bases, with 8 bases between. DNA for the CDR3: TGTGCCAGCAGCTCCAGACTTTATGGCTACACCTTC. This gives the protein CASSSRLYGYTF.

The CDR3 region is CASSLDGGLGSPLHF. CDR3 DNA: TGTGCCAGCAGCTTGGACGGGGGGCTGGGTTCACCCCTCCACTTT. The V call is TRBV5-4, the J call TRBJ1-6, with D maybe TRBD1 (6 bases). The CDR3 consists of 15 residues. Germline V gives CDR1 SGHNT, CDR2 YYREEE (reference sequence). V was clipped by 0 bases and J by 9 bases, with 13 bases between them.

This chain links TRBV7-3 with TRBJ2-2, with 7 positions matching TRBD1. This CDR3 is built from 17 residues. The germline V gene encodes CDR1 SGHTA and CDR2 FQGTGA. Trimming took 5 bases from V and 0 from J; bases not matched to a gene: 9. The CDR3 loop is CASSSDVGTANTGELFF. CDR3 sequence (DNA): TGTGCCAGCAGCAGTGATGTTGGGACAGCGAACACCGGGGAGCTGTTTTTT.

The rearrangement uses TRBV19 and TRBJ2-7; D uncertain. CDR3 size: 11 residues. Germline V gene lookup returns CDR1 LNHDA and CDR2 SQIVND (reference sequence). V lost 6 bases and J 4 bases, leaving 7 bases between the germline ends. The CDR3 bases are TGTGCCAGTAGAGGAAGGTACGAGCAGTACTTC. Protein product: CASRGRYEQYF.

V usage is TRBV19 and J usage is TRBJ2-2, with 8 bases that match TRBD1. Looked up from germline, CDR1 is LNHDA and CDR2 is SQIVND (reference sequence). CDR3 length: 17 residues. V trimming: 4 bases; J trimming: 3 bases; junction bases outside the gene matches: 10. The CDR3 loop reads CASSRRSQGAYTGELFF. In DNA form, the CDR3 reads TGTGCCAGTAGTAGAAGGTCTCAGGGGGCGTACACCGGGGAGCTGTTTTTT.

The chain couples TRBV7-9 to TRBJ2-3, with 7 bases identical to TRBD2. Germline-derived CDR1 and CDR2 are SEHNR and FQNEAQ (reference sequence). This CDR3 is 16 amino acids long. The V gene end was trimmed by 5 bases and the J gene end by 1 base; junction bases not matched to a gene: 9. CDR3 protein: CASSTSGGGRTDTQYF. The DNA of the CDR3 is TGTGCCAGCAGCACCTCCGGGGGAGGGCGCACAGATACGCAGTATTTT.

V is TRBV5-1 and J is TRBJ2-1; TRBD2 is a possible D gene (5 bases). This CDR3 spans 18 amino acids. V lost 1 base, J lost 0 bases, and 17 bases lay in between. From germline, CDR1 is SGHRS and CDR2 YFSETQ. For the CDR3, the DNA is TGCGCCAGCAGCTTGACCTTCCTAGCCGCCAGCTCCTACAATGAGCAGTTCTTC. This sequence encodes CASSLTFLAASSYNEQFF.

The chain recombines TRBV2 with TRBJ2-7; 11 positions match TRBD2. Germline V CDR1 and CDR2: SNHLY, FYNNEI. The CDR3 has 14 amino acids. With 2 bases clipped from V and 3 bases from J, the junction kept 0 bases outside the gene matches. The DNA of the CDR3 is TGTGCCAGCAGTGAACTAGCGGGGGGCTACGAGCAGTACTTC. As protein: CASSELAGGYEQYF. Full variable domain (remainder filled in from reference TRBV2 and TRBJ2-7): EPEVTQTPSHQVTQMGQEVILRCVPISNHLYFYWYRQILGQKVEFLVSFYNNEISEKSEIFDDQFSVERPDGSNFTLKIRSTKLEDSAMYFCASSELAGGYEQYFGPGTRLTVT.

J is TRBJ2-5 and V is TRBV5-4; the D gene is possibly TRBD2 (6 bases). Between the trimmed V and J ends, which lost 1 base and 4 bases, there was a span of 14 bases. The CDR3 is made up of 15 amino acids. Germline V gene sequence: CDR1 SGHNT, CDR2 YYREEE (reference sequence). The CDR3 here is CASSLWSGVGETQYF. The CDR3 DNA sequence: TGTGCCAGCAGCTTGTGGTCGGGGGTGGGAGAGACCCAGTACTTC.

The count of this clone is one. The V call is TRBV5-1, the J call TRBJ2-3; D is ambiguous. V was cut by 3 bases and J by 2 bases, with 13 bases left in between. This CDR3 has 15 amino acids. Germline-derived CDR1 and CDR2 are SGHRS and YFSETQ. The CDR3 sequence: CASSSYRSLTDTQYF. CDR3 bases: TGCGCCAGCAGCTCATATAGGTCGCTCACAGATACGCAGTATTTT.

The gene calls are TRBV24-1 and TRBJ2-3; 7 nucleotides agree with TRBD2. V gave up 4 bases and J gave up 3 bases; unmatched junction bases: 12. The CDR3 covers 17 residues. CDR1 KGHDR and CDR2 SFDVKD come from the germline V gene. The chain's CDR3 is CATSEGTFAGATDTQYF. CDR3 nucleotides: TGTGCCACCAGTGAAGGTACCTTCGCGGGAGCTACAGATACGCAGTATTTT.